The sequence of this TCR beta chain was determined in a study of shared clonotypes between healthy human individuals. Study observations and caveats: Sharing across four donors was highest in naive CD4 (approximately 5%) and lowest in memory CD8 (roughly 0.4%). Rarefaction demonstrated incomplete sorted-subset sequencing despite large depth.

Produced via immunoSEQ multiplex PCR; TCRdb's table is partial and in-frame only. The sample shows millions of clones, more than 85% of them seen only once. It was CD45RO-negative cells, positively selected for CCR7, that made up naive CD8 cells, with terminally differentiated effector memory CD45RA+ cells excluded. Trimming cost V 0 bases and J 2 bases; bases outside gene matches: 5. In germline, CDR1 is ENHRY, CDR2 SYGVKD. The CDR3 sequence is 17 residues long. A remark on this clone: Its target is not known.

This sequence was found in a man younger than 35 in good health. Some clones in this sample may be carry-over from other donors' samples. This chain links TRBV10-3 with TRBJ2-1, with 9 bases matching TRBD2. The sample was naive CD8+ T cells from PBMCs. CDR3 protein: CAISESAGGPPYNEQFF. CDR3 nucleotide sequence: TGTGCCATCAGTGAGTCGGCGGGAGGGCCCCCCTACAATGAGCAGTTCTTC.